The clone carrying this T cell receptor (beta chain) appeared once. The antigen remains undetermined. The data derive from a study of graft-versus-host responses after intestinal transplantation. CDR1 and CDR2 (germline): SGHTA, FQGNSA. The ends lost 5 bases at V and 5 bases at J; junction bases unmatched: 6. CDR3 length equals 14 residues. This table comes from immunoSEQ multiplex PCR, and its TCRdb copy is limited to in-frame clones, with some not included. The sample lists about 120,000 clones; less than 95% were seen once. The V call is TRBV7-2, the J call TRBJ1-2; 9 bases are shared with TRBD1. Material: unstimulated CD4+ T cells sorted from spleen or lymph node cells, obtained before intestinal transplant. The TCR sequence derives from a human donor who received an intestinal transplant. This chain's CDR3 is CASSRTGATYGYTF. CDR3 sequence (DNA): TGTGCCAGCAGCAGGACAGGGGCGACATATGGCTACACCTTC.